This TCR beta chain was sequenced during a study of cytomegalovirus exposure and HLA in healthy donors. Study-wide context: According to later analysis, the same platform produced the 120 or so validation and approximately 630 first-cohort repertoires. Study-level results: For cytomegalovirus status, the classifier reportedly gave diagnoses with high specificity and sensitivity. Within the 95 to 150 validation repertoires, first-cohort TCR clusters tended to co-occur, according to a later analysis. The study recorded around 160 TCR beta chains that were cytomegalovirus-associated.

Points on this clone: Antigen specificity is unknown.

This table comes from immunoSEQ multiplex PCR, and its TCRdb copy is limited to in-frame clones, with some not included. The table shows fewer than 120,000 clones, with roughly 89% occurring only once. This receptor was obtained from a woman aged 18 to 35 in good health and CMV-seronegative. Sequenced input: PBMCs.

The CDR3 here is CASSQGVLAGASGAYEQYF. CDR3 in DNA: TGTGCCAGCAGCCAAGGAGTACTAGCGGGAGCCTCCGGAGCTTACGAGCAGTACTTC. The chain uses TRBV14 and TRBJ2-7, with TRBD2 matching over 11 bases. V lost 1 base, J lost 4 bases, and 15 bases stayed unmatched. Looked up from germline, CDR1 is SGHDN and CDR2 is FVKESK. This CDR3 is built from 19 residues.